One T cell receptor (beta chain) is described in this entry. Its antigen is currently unknown. The source of the sample is a study of shared clonotypes between healthy human individuals. Findings and limits, study-wide: Deeper or shallower sequencing was expected to change how clonotypes are shared among donors. Generally, naive subsets came out with larger estimated richness than memory subsets. Shared clonotypes: 4.5% to 5% naive CD4, around 4% naive CD8, 2.3% memory CD4, under 0.5% memory CD8. Only blood samples were collected, and tissue repertoires likely differ.

The CDR3 loop spans 12 amino acids. V was pared by 7 bases and J by 2 bases, with 10 bases between. CDR1 is SGDLS, CDR2 YYNGEE, per germline. Sequencing was performed with immunoSEQ multiplex PCR; in TCRdb, only in-frame clones are kept and a portion is missing. The data hold approximately 2,000,000 clones, with around 95% observed a single time. It was CD45RO-negative cells, positively selected for CCR7, that made up naive CD8 cells, with terminally differentiated effector memory CD45RA+ cells excluded. This clonotype originated in a young man in good health. Some clones in this sample may be carry-over from other donors' samples. J is TRBJ2-7 and V is TRBV9; no firm D call. The specimen was naive CD8+ T cells from PBMCs. In DNA, the CDR3 is TGTGCCAGCGGCCCTGGGGCCTACGAGCAGTACTTC. Protein sequence: CASGPGAYEQYF.